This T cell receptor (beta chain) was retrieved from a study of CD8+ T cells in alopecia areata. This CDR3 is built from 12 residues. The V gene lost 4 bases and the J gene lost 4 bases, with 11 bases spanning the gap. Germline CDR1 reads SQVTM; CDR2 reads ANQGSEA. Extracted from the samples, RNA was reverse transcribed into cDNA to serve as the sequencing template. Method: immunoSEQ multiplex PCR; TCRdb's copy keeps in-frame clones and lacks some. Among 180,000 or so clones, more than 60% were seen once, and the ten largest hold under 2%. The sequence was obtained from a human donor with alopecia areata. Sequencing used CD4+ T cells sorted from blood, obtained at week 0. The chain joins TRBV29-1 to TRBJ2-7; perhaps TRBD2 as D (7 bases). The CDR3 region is CSVAGGQYEQYF. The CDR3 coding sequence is TGCAGCGTTGCCGGGGGGCAATACGAGCAGTACTTC.